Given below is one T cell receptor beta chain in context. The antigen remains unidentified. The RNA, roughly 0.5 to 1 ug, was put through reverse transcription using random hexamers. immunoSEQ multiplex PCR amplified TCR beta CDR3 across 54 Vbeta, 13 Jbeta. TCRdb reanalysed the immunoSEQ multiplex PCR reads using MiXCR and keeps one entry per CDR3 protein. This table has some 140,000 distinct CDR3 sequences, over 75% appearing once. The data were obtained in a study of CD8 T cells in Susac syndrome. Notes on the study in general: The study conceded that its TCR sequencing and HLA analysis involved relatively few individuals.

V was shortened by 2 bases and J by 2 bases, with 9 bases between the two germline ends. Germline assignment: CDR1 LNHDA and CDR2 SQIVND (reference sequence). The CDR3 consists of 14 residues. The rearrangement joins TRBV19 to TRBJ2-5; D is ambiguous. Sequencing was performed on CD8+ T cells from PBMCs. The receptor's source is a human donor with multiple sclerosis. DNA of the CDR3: TGTGCCAGTAGTATATCCGGGTCACAAGAGACCCAGTACTTC. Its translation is CASSISGSQETQYF.